The 21 T cell receptor beta chains in this list originate from one sample, sequenced in a study of regulatory and conventional T cells in RAG deficiency. Genomic DNA came from blood conventional CD4+ T cells gated CD25-low CD127-high. Sequencing was performed with immunoSEQ multiplex PCR; in TCRdb, only in-frame clones are kept and a portion is missing. The table lists about 29,000 clones, about 96% of them singletons. These data also formed part of another study, on regulatory T cells. That publication notes: Amplification used 52 TRBV primers and 13 TRBJ primers.

Sequencing was done on a sample of CD25- CD4+ T cells sorted from blood. All receptors derive from a human donor in good health.

V gene TRBV19 combines with J gene TRBJ2-3; the match to TRBD1 covers 7 bases. Germline assignment: CDR1 LNHDA and CDR2 SQIVND (reference sequence). CDR3 length: 18 amino acids. With V trimmed by 2 bases and J by 0 bases, 11 bases remained unmatched. As DNA, the CDR3 is TGTGCCAGTAGTATAAACAGGGGAACTACCCTTAGCACAGATACGCAGTATTTT. Translation gives CASSINRGTTLSTDTQYF.

V and J are TRBV7-2 and TRBJ2-7, with 7 bases lining up with TRBD2. This CDR3 spans 15 amino acids. Germline lookup yields CDR1 SGHTA and CDR2 FQGNSA. The V and J ends lost 1 base and 4 bases, in that order; junction bases with no gene match: 7. As DNA, the CDR3 is TGTGCCAGCAGCTTAGATCCTAGCGGACTTTACGAGCAGTACTTC. This translates into CASSLDPSGLYEQYF.

The chain recombines TRBV30 with TRBJ2-7; 9 positions agree with TRBD1. CDR1 and CDR2 from the germline V gene are GTSNPN and SVGIG (reference sequence). This CDR3 has 15 amino acids. The V segment lost 1 base and the J segment 4 bases; nucleotides outside the gene matches: 8. CDR3 DNA: TGTGCCTGGAGTGCCGGGACAGGGATATCTTACGAGCAGTACTTC. Its translation: CAWSAGTGISYEQYF. Complete variable domain (other parts from reference TRBV30 and TRBJ2-7): SQTIHQWPATLVQPVGSPLSLECTVEGTSNPNLYWYRQAAGRGLQLLFYSVGIGQISSEVPQNLSASRPQDRQFILSSKKLLLSDSGFYLCAWSAGTGISYEQYFGPGTRLTVT.

V usage is TRBV28 and J usage is TRBJ2-3; tentative D call: TRBD2 (5 bases). Trimming removed 7 bases at V and 2 bases at J, with 16 bases between. The CDR3 totals 15 residues. Germline CDR1 is MDHEN and CDR2 is SYDVKM. The CDR3 reads CASTPGGLYTDTQYF. CDR3 DNA: TGTGCCAGCACCCCGGGCGGACTTTACACAGATACGCAGTATTTT.

The chain uses TRBV18 and TRBJ2-3; 7 nucleotides match TRBD1. The trim removed 8 bases at V and 1 base at J, leaving 3 bases unmatched. Germline values: CDR1 KGHSH, CDR2 LQKENI. This CDR3 contains 13 residues. CDR3 region: CASRGRGTDTQYF. CDR3 in DNA: TGTGCCAGCAGGGGGCGCGGCACAGATACGCAGTATTTT. The full variable domain, rest sourced from reference TRBV18 and TRBJ2-3, is NAGVMQNPRHLVRRRGQEARLRCSPMKGHSHVYWYRQLPEEGLKFMVYLQKENIIDESGMPKERFSAEFPKEGPSILRIQQVVRGDSAAYFCASRGRGTDTQYFGPGTRLTVL.

This chain uses TRBV19 with TRBJ1-5; D is uncertain. The germline V and J ends were trimmed by 3 bases and 7 bases, with 10 bases remaining between them. CDR1 is LNHDA, CDR2 SQIVND, per germline (reference sequence). The CDR3 is 13 residues long. CDR3 in amino acids: CASSIPSGQPQHF. The CDR3 DNA sequence: TGTGCCAGTAGTATCCCCTCGGGGCAGCCCCAGCATTTT.

V is TRBV27 and J is TRBJ1-2, with a tentative D call TRBD1 (6 bases). V lost 6 bases to trimming and J lost 4 bases, with 15 bases between them. Per the germline V gene, CDR1 is MNHEY and CDR2 is SMNVEV (reference sequence). The CDR3 totals 14 residues. The CDR3 sequence: CASSSRQGRYGYTF. CDR3 nucleotides: TGTGCCAGCAGCTCCCGGCAGGGGCGCTATGGCTACACCTTC.

A remark on this clone: Other DNA sequences of this sample code for an identical CDR3. The chain combines TRBV13 with TRBJ1-6; D not resolved. V was shortened by 4 bases and J by 3 bases, with 10 bases between the two germline ends. Germline assignment: CDR1 PRHDT and CDR2 FYEKMQ (reference sequence). CDR3 length: 15 amino acids. CDR3 in DNA: TGTGCCAGCAGCTCCCTGGGCGACTATAATTCACCCCTCCACTTT. Protein product: CASSSLGDYNSPLHF.

The chain uses TRBV19 and TRBJ1-5; tentative D call: TRBD1 (6 bases). V lost 5 bases, J lost 12 bases, and 14 bases lay in between. Germline CDR1 reads LNHDA; CDR2 reads SQIVND (reference sequence). The CDR3 covers 12 residues. The CDR3 sequence is CASSQGLGDQHF. CDR3 in DNA: TGTGCCAGTAGTCAGGGGTTGGGCGACCAGCATTTT.

This sequence joins TRBV18 and TRBJ1-2, with D perhaps matching TRBD1 (5 bases). Germline assignment: CDR1 KGHSH and CDR2 LQKENI. This CDR3 region has 13 residues. V was shortened by 3 bases and J by 4 bases, with 9 bases between the two germline ends. The CDR3 loop is CASSPGGAYGYTF. The CDR3 bases are TGTGCCAGCTCACCCGGGGGTGCCTATGGCTACACCTTC.

The chain joins TRBV5-6 to TRBJ2-7; D may be TRBD1 (6 bases). The germline V gene has CDR1 SGHDT and CDR2 YYEEEE. The ends were cut back, 4 bases at V and 3 bases at J, with 17 bases in the middle. The length of the CDR3 is 15 residues. CDR3 DNA sequence: TGTGCCAGCAGCGGGGGTTGGGCCAGGGGCTACGAGCAGTACTTC. This gives the protein CASSGGWARGYEQYF.

On this clone: The junction departs from germline at one end; a sequencing error may be responsible. The CDR3 nucleotides are TGTGCCAACAGCCCCCCTAGGACCTATAATTCACCCCTCCACTTT. It translates to CANSPPRTYNSPLHF. The chain uses TRBV7-8 and TRBJ1-6; D gene unclear. Germline V CDR1 and CDR2: SGHVS, FQNEAQ. The CDR3 contains 15 residues.

CDR3 protein: CASSQQGEDTGELFF. For the CDR3, the DNA is TGCGCCAGCAGCCAACAGGGAGAGGACACCGGGGAGCTGTTTTTT. V and J are TRBV5-1 and TRBJ2-2, with a possible D match to TRBD1 (6 bases). The V gene's germline CDR1 is SGHRS and CDR2 YFSETQ. V lost 4 bases, J lost 3 bases, and 13 bases lay in between. CDR3 length equals 15 residues.

This chain links TRBV29-1 with TRBJ2-5; perhaps TRBD2 as D (5 bases). This CDR3 region has 12 residues. Germline values: CDR1 SQVTM, CDR2 ANQGSEA. Trimming took 0 bases from V and 14 from J, leaving 16 bases between them. CDR3 bases: TGCAGCGTTGAAGATCTTGGGGAGCTAAGATACTTC. This translates into CSVEDLGELRYF.

The chain links TRBV29-1 to TRBJ2-1; D is perhaps TRBD2 (6 bases). V was trimmed by 6 bases and J by 9 bases, leaving 18 bases between them. The germline CDR1 and CDR2 sequences are SQVTM and ANQGSEA. This CDR3 region has 13 residues. The CDR3 region has the DNA TGCAGCGTCTTGAGTCGGGGGACGGCTGAGCAGTTCTTC. It is translated as CSVLSRGTAEQFF.

The chain is built from TRBV5-5 and TRBJ2-1; 7 nucleotides line up with TRBD2. The V and J ends lost 3 bases and 4 bases, in that order; junction bases with no gene match: 10. Germline CDR1 reads SGHKS; CDR2 reads YYEKEE (reference sequence). The CDR3 totals 16 residues. As DNA, the CDR3 is TGTGCCAGCAGCTGGGGCGGGGGTGGGACTTACAATGAGCAGTTCTTC. It translates to CASSWGGGGTYNEQFF.

The V call is TRBV21-1, the J call TRBJ2-2; the table calls TRBD1, which could not be checked here. TRBV21-1 is labeled a pseudogene. The CDR3 is made up of 19 amino acids. CDR3 in amino acids: CASSTLSGWSGQNTGELFF. CDR3 in DNA: TGTGCCAGCAGCACCCTGAGTGGTTGGTCGGGACAGAACACCGGGGAGCTGTTTTTT.

The chain uses TRBV7-3 and TRBJ1-6, with D unresolved. V gave up 5 bases and J gave up 7 bases, with 9 bases separating them. CDR1 is SGHTA and CDR2 is FQGTGA in the germline V gene. CDR3 length: 13 amino acids. The CDR3: CASSPNMNSPLHF. The CDR3 DNA is TGTGCCAGCAGCCCCAACATGAATTCACCCCTCCACTTT.

The chain is built from TRBV5-1 and TRBJ1-2; D is unclear. Germline CDR1 is SGHRS and CDR2 is YFSETQ. CDR3 length: 16 amino acids. With 0 bases removed from V and 1 base from J, the gap between germline ends came to 13 bases. The CDR3 spells CASSLGLLHSNYGYTF. CDR3 nucleotides: TGCGCCAGCAGCTTGGGCCTTCTACACAGTAACTATGGCTACACCTTC.

The chain couples TRBV7-9 to TRBJ2-1, with D possibly being TRBD1 (8 bases). CDR1 is SEHNR, CDR2 FQNEAQ, per germline (reference sequence). Trimming took 1 base from V and 8 from J, leaving 27 bases between them. The CDR3 spans 19 residues. In DNA form, the CDR3 reads TGTGCCAGCAGCTTAGGGGGGGGGCCTGGACAGGGCGCTTTGTATGAGCAGTTCTTC. This translates into CASSLGGGPGQGALYEQFF.

The chain couples TRBV7-3 to TRBJ2-1, with D tentatively TRBD1 (6 bases). This CDR3 region has 16 residues. Trimming removed 5 bases from V and 0 bases from J, with 14 bases in between. The germline CDR1 and CDR2 sequences are SGHTA and FQGTGA. CDR3 region: CASSLRTDSSYNEQFF. The CDR3 coding sequence is TGTGCCAGCAGCCTGAGGACAGACAGCTCCTACAATGAGCAGTTCTTC.